The present entry profiles one TCR beta chain with its context. Given a much more abundant clone one base away, this may be a read error. The CDR3 is 13 amino acids. V was cut by 7 bases and J by 3 bases, with 12 bases left in between. Germline CDR1 is LGHDT and CDR2 is YNNKEL (reference sequence). The sample originates from a study of prognosis after radiotherapy for stage I lung cancer. Turning to the study itself: In this cohort, every patient with non-small cell lung cancer was regarded as medically inoperable.

The authors amplified TCR beta CDR3 from genomic DNA using two-round multiplex PCR. TRBV and TRBJ genes each had their own specific primers in first-round PCR. TCRdb used MiXCR to reprocess the multiplex PCR reads, holding one entry per CDR3 protein. This sample has under 20,000 distinct CDR3 sequences; roughly 47% occur once, and the top ten carry roughly 43%. The specimen was PBMCs, collected before or after stereotactic body radiation therapy (not recorded which). The receptor was derived from a donor over 45 with non-small cell lung cancer. The chain links TRBV3-1 to TRBJ2-5; weak D call: TRBD2 (5 bases). In DNA form, the CDR3 reads TGTGCCAGCACCCATAACGGGGAAGAGACCCAGTACTTC. This translates into CASTHNGEETQYF.